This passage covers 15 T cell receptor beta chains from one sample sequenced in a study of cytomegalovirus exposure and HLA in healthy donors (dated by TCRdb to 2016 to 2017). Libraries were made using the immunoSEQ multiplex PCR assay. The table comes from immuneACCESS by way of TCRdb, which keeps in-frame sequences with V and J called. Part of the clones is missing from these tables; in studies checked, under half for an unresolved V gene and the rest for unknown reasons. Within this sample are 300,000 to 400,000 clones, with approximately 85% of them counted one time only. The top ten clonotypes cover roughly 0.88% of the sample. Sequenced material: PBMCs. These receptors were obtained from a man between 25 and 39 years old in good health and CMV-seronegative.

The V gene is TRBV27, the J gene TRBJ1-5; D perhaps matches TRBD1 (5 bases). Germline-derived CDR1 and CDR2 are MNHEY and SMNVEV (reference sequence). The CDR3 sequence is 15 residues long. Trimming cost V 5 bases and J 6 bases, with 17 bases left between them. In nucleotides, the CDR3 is TGTGCCAGCAGTCCAAATCCAGGGATGGGTCAGCCCCAGCATTTT. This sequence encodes CASSPNPGMGQPQHF.

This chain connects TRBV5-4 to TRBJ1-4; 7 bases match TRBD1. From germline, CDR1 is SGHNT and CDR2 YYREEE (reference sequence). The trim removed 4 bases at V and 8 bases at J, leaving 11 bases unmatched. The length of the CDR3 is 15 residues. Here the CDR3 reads CASSPGQAVGEKLFF. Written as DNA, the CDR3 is TGTGCCAGCAGCCCAGGACAGGCGGTGGGGGAAAAACTGTTTTTT.

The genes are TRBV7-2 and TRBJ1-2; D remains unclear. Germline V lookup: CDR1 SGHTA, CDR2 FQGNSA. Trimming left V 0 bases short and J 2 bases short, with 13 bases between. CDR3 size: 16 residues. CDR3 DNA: TGTGCCAGCAGCTTAGCACCCGAGGTCCCAAACTATGGCTACACCTTC. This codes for CASSLAPEVPNYGYTF.

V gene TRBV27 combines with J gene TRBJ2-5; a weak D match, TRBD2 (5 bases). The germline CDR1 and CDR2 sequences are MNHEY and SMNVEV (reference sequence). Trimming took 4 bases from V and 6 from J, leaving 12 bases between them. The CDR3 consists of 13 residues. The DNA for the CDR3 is TGTGCCAGCAGTTCGACGGGGTGGAAGACCCAGTACTTC. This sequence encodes CASSSTGWKTQYF.

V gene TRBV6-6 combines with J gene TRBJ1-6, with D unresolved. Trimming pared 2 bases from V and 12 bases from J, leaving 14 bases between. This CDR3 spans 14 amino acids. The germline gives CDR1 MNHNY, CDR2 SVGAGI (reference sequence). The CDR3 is CASSYDGPSLPLHF. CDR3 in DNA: TGTGCCAGCAGTTACGACGGGCCTAGCTTACCCCTCCACTTT.

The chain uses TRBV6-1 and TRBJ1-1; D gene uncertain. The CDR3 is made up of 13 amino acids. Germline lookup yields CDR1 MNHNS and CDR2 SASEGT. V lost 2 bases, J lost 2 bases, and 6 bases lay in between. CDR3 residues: CASSEQFNTEAFF. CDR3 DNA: TGTGCCAGCAGTGAACAGTTTAACACTGAAGCTTTCTTT.

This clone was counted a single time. The CDR3 DNA reads TGTGCCAGCAGTTCCCGACAGGCCGGGCAGGAGGGCTACACCTTC. It specifies CASSSRQAGQEGYTF. This sequence joins TRBV27 and TRBJ1-2; TRBD1 is a possible D gene (6 bases). Germline V gene lookup returns CDR1 MNHEY and CDR2 SMNVEV (reference sequence). The ends were cut back, 4 bases at V and 8 bases at J, with 20 bases in the middle. This CDR3 region has 15 residues.

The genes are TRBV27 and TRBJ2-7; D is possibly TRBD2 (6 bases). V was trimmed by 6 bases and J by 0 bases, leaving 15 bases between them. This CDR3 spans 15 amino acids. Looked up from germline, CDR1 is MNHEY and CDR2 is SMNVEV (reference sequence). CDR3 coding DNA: TGTGCCAGCAGGGAGGGGTCTGCGGGCTCCTACGAGCAGTACTTC. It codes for CASREGSAGSYEQYF.

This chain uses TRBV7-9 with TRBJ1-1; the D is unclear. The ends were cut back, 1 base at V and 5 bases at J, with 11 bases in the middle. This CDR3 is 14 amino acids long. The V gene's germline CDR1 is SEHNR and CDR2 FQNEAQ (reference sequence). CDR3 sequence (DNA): TGTGCCAGCAGCTTAGTCCGGGAGGATACTGAAGCTTTCTTT. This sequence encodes CASSLVREDTEAFF.

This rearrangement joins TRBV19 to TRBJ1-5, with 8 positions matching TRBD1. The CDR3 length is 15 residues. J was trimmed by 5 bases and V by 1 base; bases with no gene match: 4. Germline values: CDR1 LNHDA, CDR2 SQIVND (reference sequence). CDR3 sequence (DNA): TGTGCCAGTAGTATAGTAGCAGGGGGCTATCAGCCCCAGCATTTT. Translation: CASSIVAGGYQPQHF.

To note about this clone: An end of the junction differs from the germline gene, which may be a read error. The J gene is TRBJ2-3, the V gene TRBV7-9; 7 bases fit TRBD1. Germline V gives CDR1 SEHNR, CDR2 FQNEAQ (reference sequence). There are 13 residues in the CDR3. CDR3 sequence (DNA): TGTGCCAGCAGCTTAGATCCGACAGGGAGTCGTGATTTT. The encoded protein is CASSLDPTGSRDF.

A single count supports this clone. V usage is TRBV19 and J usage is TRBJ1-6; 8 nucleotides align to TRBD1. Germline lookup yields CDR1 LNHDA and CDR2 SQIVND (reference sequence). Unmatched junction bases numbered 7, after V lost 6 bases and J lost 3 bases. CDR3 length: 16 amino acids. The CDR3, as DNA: TGTGCCAGTAGGGGACAGGTTGGAGGCTATAATTCACCCCTCCACTTT. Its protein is CASRGQVGGYNSPLHF.

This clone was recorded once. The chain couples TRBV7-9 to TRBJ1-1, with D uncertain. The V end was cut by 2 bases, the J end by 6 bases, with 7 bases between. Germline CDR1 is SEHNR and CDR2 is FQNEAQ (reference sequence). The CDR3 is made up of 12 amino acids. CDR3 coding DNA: TGTGCCAGCAGCTTATCGGGAGCTGAAGCTTTCTTT. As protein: CASSLSGAEAFF.

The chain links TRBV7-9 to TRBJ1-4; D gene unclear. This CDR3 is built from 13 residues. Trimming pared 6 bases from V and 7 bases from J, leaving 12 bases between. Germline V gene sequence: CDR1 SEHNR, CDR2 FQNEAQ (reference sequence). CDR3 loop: CASRAPRGEKLFF. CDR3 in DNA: TGTGCCAGCAGGGCCCCCCGGGGTGAAAAACTGTTTTTT.

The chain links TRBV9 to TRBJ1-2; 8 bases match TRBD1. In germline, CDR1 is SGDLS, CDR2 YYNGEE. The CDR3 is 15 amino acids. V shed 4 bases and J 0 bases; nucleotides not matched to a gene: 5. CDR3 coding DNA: TGTGCCAGCAGCCCTCCAGGGGGCCCTAACTATGGCTACACCTTC. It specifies CASSPPGGPNYGYTF.